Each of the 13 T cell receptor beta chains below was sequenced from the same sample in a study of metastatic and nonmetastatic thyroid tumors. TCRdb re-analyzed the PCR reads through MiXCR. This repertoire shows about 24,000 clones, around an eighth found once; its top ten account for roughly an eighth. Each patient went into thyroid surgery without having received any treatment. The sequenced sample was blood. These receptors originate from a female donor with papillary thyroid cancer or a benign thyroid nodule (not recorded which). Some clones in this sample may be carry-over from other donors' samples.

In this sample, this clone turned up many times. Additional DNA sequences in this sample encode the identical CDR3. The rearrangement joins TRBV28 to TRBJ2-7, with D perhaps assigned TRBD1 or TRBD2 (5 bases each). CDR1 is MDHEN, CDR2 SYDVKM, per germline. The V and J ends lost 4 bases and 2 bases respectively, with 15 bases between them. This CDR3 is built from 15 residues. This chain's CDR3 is CASSSGPSTPYEQYF. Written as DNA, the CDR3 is TGTGCCAGCAGTTCGGGGCCCTCCACACCCTACGAGCAGTACTTC.

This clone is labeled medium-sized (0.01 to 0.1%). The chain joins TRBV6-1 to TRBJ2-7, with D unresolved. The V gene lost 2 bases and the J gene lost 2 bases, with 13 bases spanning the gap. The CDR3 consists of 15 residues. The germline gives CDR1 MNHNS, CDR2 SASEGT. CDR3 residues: CASSEYAGQPYEQYF. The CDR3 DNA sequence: TGTGCCAGCAGTGAATATGCCGGGCAGCCCTACGAGCAGTACTTC.

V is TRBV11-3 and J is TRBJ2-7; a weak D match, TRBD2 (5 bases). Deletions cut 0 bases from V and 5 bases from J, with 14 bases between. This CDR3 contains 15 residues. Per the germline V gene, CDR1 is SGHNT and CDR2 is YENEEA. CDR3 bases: TGTGCCAGCAGCTTAGATCCAGTGGGAGAGGACGAGCAGTACTTC. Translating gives CASSLDPVGEDEQYF. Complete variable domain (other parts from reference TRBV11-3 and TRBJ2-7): EAGVVQSPRYKIIEKKQPVAFWCNPISGHNTLYWYLQNLGQGPELLIRYENEEAVDDSQLPKDRFSAERLKGVDSTLKIQPAELGDSAVYLCASSLDPVGEDEQYFGPGTRLTVT.

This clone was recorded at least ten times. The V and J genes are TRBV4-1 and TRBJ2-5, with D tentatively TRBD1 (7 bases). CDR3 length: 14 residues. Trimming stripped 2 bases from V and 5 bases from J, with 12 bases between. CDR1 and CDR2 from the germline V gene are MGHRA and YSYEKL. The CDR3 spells CASSQTPGGETQYF. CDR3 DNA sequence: TGCGCCAGCAGCCAAACCCCAGGGGGGGAGACCCAGTACTTC.

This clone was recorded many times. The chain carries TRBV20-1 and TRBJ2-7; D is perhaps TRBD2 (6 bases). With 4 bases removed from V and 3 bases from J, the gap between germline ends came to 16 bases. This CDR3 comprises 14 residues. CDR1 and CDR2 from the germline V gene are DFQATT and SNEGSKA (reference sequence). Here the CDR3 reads CSANFGSGGYEQYF. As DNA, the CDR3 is TGCAGTGCTAACTTCGGGAGTGGAGGCTACGAGCAGTACTTC.

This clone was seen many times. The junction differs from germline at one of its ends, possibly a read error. CDR3: CSVKGQGLLAF. The CDR3 DNA reads TGCAGCGTTAAGGGACAGGGTCTGTTGGCCTTC. V gene TRBV29-1 combines with J gene TRBJ1-2; 9 positions match TRBD1. Per the germline V gene, CDR1 is SQVTM and CDR2 is ANQGSEA. This CDR3 region has 11 residues.

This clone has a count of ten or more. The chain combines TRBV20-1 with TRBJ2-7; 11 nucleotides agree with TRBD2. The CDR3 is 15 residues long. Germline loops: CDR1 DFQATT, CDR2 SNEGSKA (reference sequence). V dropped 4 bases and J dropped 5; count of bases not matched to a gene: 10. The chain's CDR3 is CSATNPTSGTDEQYF. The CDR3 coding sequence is TGCAGTGCTACCAATCCGACTAGCGGGACCGACGAGCAGTACTTC.

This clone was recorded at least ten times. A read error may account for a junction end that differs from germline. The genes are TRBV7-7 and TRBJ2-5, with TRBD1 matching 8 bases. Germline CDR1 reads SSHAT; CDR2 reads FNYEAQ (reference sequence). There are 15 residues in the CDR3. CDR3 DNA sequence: TGTGCTAGCAGCGTTGACAGGGGACCAAGGGAGACCCAGTACTTC. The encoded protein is CASSVDRGPRETQYF.

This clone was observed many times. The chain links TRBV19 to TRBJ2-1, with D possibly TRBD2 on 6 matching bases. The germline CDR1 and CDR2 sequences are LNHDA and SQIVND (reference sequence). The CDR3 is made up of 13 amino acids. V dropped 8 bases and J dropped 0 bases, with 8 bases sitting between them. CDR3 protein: CASGGSSYNEQFF. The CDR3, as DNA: TGTGCCAGTGGGGGGAGCTCCTACAATGAGCAGTTCTTC.

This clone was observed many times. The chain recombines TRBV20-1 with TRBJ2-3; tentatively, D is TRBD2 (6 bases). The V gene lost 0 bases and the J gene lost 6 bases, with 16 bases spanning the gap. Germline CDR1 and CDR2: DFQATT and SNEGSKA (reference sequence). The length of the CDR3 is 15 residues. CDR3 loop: CSARDRDGEVDTQYF. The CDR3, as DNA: TGCAGTGCTAGAGATAGGGACGGGGAGGTGGATACGCAGTATTTT.

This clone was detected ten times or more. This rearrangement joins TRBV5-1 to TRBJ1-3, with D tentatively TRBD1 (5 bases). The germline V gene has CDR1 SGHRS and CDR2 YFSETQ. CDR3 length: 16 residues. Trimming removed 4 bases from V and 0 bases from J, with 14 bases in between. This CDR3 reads CASSALEGLSGNTIYF. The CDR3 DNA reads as TGCGCCAGCAGCGCCCTGGAGGGGCTCTCTGGAAACACCATATATTTT.

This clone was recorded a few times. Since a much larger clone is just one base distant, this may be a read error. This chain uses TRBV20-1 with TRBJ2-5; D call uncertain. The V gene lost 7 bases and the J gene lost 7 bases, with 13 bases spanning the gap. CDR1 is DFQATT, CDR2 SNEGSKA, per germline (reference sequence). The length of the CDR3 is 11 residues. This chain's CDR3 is CSVASLGTQYF. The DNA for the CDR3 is TGCAGTGTTGCCAGCCTAGGGACCCAGTACTTC.

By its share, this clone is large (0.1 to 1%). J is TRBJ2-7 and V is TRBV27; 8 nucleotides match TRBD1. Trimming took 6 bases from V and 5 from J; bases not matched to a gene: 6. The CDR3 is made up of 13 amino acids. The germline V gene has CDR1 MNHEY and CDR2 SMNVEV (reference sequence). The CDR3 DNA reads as TGTGCCAGCAGGTATGGACAGGGAGACGAGCAGTACTTC. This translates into CASRYGQGDEQYF.